This T cell receptor (beta chain) was obtained from a study of T-cell memory formation after mild COVID-19. The CDR3 loop spans 15 amino acids. Germline CDR1 reads SGHNT; CDR2 reads YYREEE (reference sequence). V trimming: 0 bases; J trimming: 2 bases; junction bases outside the gene matches: 3. MiXCR, run by TCRdb on the 5' RACE reads, gives a single entry per CDR3 protein. The sample has roughly 150,000 distinct CDR3 sequences, more than 13% seen once. The sequencing input was PBMCs or a T cell subset sorted from them (not recorded which). This TCR derives from an adult woman who had mild COVID-19 (a few samples of this study predate the infection). Cell type and time point are not known. The chain is built from TRBV5-4 and TRBJ2-7; 9 bases line up with TRBD2. The chain's CDR3 is CASSLGAGGPYEQYF. The CDR3 DNA reads as TGTGCCAGCAGCTTGGGCGCGGGGGGGCCCTACGAGCAGTACTTC.